The 22 T cell receptor beta chains below were found in one sample sequenced in a study of low-dose radiotherapy and immunotherapy resistance in tumors. Specified time point: before trial treatment. TRAV- and TRBV-specific primers primed first-strand cDNA, covering alpha and beta chains. TCRs underwent 20 PCR cycles of amplification with a constant-region primer and V-primer adapter. Using its own MiXCR run on the reads, TCRdb lists one record per CDR3 protein. The table has tens of thousands of distinct CDR3 sequences, 9.4% seen once. The sequenced sample was PBMCs, obtained before treatment. The receptors were sampled from a male donor with prostate cancer.

This clonotype showed up many times. The V and J genes are TRBV30 and TRBJ2-1, with 7 bases matching TRBD2. Per the germline V gene, CDR1 is GTSNPN and CDR2 is SVGIG (reference sequence). Trimming cost V 3 bases and J 7 bases; bases outside gene matches: 12. The CDR3 contains 15 residues. The CDR3 is CAWSEDWRERNEQFF. In DNA form, the CDR3 reads TGTGCCTGGAGCGAAGACTGGCGGGAGCGGAATGAGCAGTTCTTC.

Ten or more counts support this clonotype. The V and J genes are TRBV14 and TRBJ1-3; tentatively, D is TRBD1 (6 bases). The CDR3 contains 16 residues. V lost 3 bases and J 1 base, leaving 13 bases between the germline ends. Germline assignment: CDR1 SGHDN and CDR2 FVKESK. The CDR3 loop reads CASSHYYGTSGNTIYF. The DNA for the CDR3 is TGTGCCAGCAGCCACTACTACGGGACATCTGGAAACACCATATATTTT.

This clonotype came up many times. The chain employs TRBV19 and TRBJ2-2; the D is unclear. Trimming cost V 7 bases and J 3 bases, with 9 bases left between them. The V gene's germline CDR1 is LNHDA and CDR2 SQIVND (reference sequence). The CDR3 extends over 13 amino acids. The CDR3 DNA is TGTGCCAGTAAACTCCGGGACACCGGGGAGCTGTTTTTT. Protein: CASKLRDTGELFF.

This clonotype was detected many times. The gene calls are TRBV6-5 and TRBJ2-4, with D tentatively TRBD2 (6 bases). Germline lookup yields CDR1 MNHEY and CDR2 SVGAGI. The CDR3 covers 14 residues. V lost 4 bases and J 6 bases, leaving 13 bases between the germline ends. CDR3 sequence reads: CASSFGGAGNIQYF. The CDR3 DNA reads TGTGCCAGCAGTTTCGGAGGGGCGGGAAACATTCAGTACTTC.

At least ten counts were recorded for this clonotype. The chain employs TRBV28 and TRBJ2-3, with D hard to call. V was trimmed by 3 bases and J by 5 bases, leaving 15 bases between them. Germline V gene lookup returns CDR1 MDHEN and CDR2 SYDVKM. This CDR3 region has 15 residues. The CDR3 here is CASSLPLGAGDTQYF. DNA for the CDR3: TGTGCCAGCAGTTTGCCCCTCGGTGCAGGAGATACGCAGTATTTT.

This clonotype has a count of ten or more. The chain couples TRBV12-3 or TRBV12-4 to TRBJ2-7; perhaps TRBD1 as D (6 bases). V gave up 6 bases and J gave up 4 bases, with 10 bases separating them. The CDR3 loop spans 12 amino acids. This chain's CDR3 is CASRNGQYEQYF. In DNA, the CDR3 is TGTGCCAGCAGGAATGGACAGTACGAGCAGTACTTC.

This clonotype was detected only a few times. DNA of the CDR3: TGTGCCAGCAGCCGGACTAGCGGAGGGTCCTACGAGCAGTACTTC. It is translated as CASSRTSGGSYEQYF. This chain links TRBV9 with TRBJ2-7; 10 bases are shared with TRBD2. This CDR3 is built from 15 residues. V lost 4 bases, J lost 1 base, and 5 bases stayed unmatched. CDR1 is SGDLS, CDR2 YYNGEE, per germline.

This clonotype was seen many times. This sequence joins TRBV20-1 and TRBJ2-7; 11 bases match TRBD2. This CDR3 region has 14 residues. The germline V gene encodes CDR1 DFQATT and CDR2 SNEGSKA (reference sequence). The ends lost 4 bases at V and 1 base at J; junction bases unmatched: 3. The CDR3 DNA sequence: TGCAGTGCTAAAGGACTAGCGGGTTCCTACGAGCAGTACTTC. Protein: CSAKGLAGSYEQYF.

This clonotype was detected many times. J is TRBJ1-5 and V is TRBV6-5; D perhaps matches TRBD1 (6 bases). Trimming stripped 5 bases from V and 3 bases from J, with 14 bases between. Germline V CDR1 and CDR2: MNHEY, SVGAGI. The CDR3 has 15 amino acids. CDR3 DNA: TGTGCCAGCAGTGACCATACAGGGAACAATCAGCCCCAGCATTTT. The encoded protein is CASSDHTGNNQPQHF.

This clonotype showed up many times. J is TRBJ2-7 and V is TRBV28; 10 bases align to TRBD2. The V gene end was trimmed by 6 bases and the J gene end by 7 bases; junction bases not matched to a gene: 6. Germline V CDR1 and CDR2: MDHEN, SYDVKM. The CDR3 extends over 13 amino acids. CDR3: CASRPAGGREQYF. CDR3 in DNA: TGTGCCAGCAGGCCAGCGGGAGGGCGTGAGCAGTACTTC.

This clonotype showed up many times. V is TRBV27 and J is TRBJ2-7; 7 nucleotides agree with TRBD1. This CDR3 has 16 residues. Looked up from germline, CDR1 is MNHEY and CDR2 is SMNVEV (reference sequence). V lost 3 bases and J lost 5; bases outside the gene matches: 13. CDR3 sequence (DNA): TGTGCCAGCAGTTTGAAGGGGGCGAGTTTGGTCCACGAGCAGTACTTC. It yields the protein CASSLKGASLVHEQYF.

Ten or more counts support this clonotype. The chain has TRBV7-2 and TRBJ2-3; maybe TRBD2 (6 bases). From germline, CDR1 is SGHTA and CDR2 FQGNSA. With 4 bases removed from V and 0 bases from J, the gap between germline ends came to 11 bases. The CDR3 loop spans 15 amino acids. The CDR3 loop reads CASSSFGTSTDTQYF. CDR3 nucleotide sequence: TGTGCCAGCAGCTCCTTTGGGACTAGCACAGATACGCAGTATTTT.

This chain joins TRBV5-1 and TRBJ2-2; perhaps TRBD2 as D (6 bases). There are 14 residues in the CDR3. Germline loops: CDR1 SGHRS, CDR2 YFSETQ. V was clipped by 4 bases and J by 7 bases, with 14 bases between them. Written as DNA, the CDR3 is TGCGCCAGCAGCGAGCAGCGGGCTAACGGGGAGCTGTTTTTT. Translated, it gives CASSEQRANGELFF.

This clonotype occurred many times. The chain recombines TRBV2 with TRBJ2-1; TRBD1 is a possible D gene (6 bases). The length of the CDR3 is 13 residues. Germline lookup yields CDR1 SNHLY and CDR2 FYNNEI. V lost 5 bases, J lost 4 bases, and 9 bases lay in between. The CDR3 bases are TGTGCCAGCAGTACGGACAGTTACAATGAGCAGTTCTTC. Translated, it gives CASSTDSYNEQFF.

As concerns this clonotype: With only one base between it and a far larger clone, this is likely a read error. This chain uses TRBV5-3 with TRBJ2-3; TRBD2 aligns across 7 bases. TRBV5-3 is labeled an ORF, and its function is uncertain. The CDR3 is made up of 15 amino acids. In nucleotides, the CDR3 is TGTGCCAGCAGCTCGAGGCTAGCGGGCACAGATACGCAGTATTTT. Translated: CASSSRLAGTDTQYF.

This clonotype was detected many times. The genes are TRBV30 and TRBJ2-1; 7 positions match TRBD2. V was pared by 0 bases and J by 0 bases, with 11 bases of the junction left unmatched. This CDR3 contains 18 residues. Germline V CDR1 and CDR2: GTSNPN, SVGIG (reference sequence). CDR3 bases: TGTGCCTGGAGTGTAAGATTAGCGGGTCCTAGCTCCTACAATGAGCAGTTCTTC. It yields the protein CAWSVRLAGPSSYNEQFF.

Many counts were recorded for this clonotype. The chain employs TRBV28 and TRBJ2-3; 11 nucleotides agree with TRBD2. Germline CDR1 reads MDHEN; CDR2 reads SYDVKM. The J segment lost 4 bases and the V segment lost 6 bases, leaving 3 bases of the junction unmatched. This CDR3 contains 14 residues. The CDR3 bases are TGTGCCAGCAGCACTAGCGGGAGCGCAGATACGCAGTATTTT. This encodes CASSTSGSADTQYF.

This clonotype has a count of ten or more. This chain joins TRBV6-5 and TRBJ1-4; no clear D gene. CDR1 is MNHEY and CDR2 is SVGAGI in the germline V gene. The CDR3 consists of 11 residues. Trimming took off 0 bases at V and 12 bases at J, with 5 bases between the two ends. CDR3: CASSYSGQLFF. The CDR3 bases are TGTGCCAGCAGTTACTCCGGACAACTGTTTTTT.

This clonotype showed up many times. The chain employs TRBV19 and TRBJ2-2; the D call may be TRBD1 or TRBD2 (5 bases each). CDR1 is LNHDA and CDR2 is SQIVND in the germline V gene (reference sequence). The CDR3 sequence is 15 residues long. Trimming pared 3 bases from V and 5 bases from J, leaving 13 bases between. In DNA, the CDR3 is TGTGCCAGTAGTATTGGGACGGTGAAAACCGGGGAGCTGTTTTTT. It specifies CASSIGTVKTGELFF. The variable domain in full, completed from reference TRBV19 and TRBJ2-2, reads DGGITQSPKYLFRKEGQNVTLSCEQNLNHDAMYWYRQDPGQGLRLIYYSQIVNDFQKGDIAEGYSVSREKKESFPLTVTSAQKNPTAFYLCASSIGTVKTGELFFGEGSRLTVL.

This clonotype was counted a few times. The J gene is TRBJ2-5, the V gene TRBV5-1; maybe TRBD1 (6 bases). Trimming left V 4 bases short and J 1 base short, with 17 bases between. CDR1 and CDR2 from the germline V gene are SGHRS and YFSETQ. CDR3 length: 16 amino acids. CDR3 DNA sequence: TGCGCCAGCAGCCCGATTGGACAGCTTCCCCAAGAGACCCAGTACTTC. Translation gives CASSPIGQLPQETQYF. The entire variable domain, with the rest obtained from reference TRBV5-1 and TRBJ2-5, is as follows: KAGVTQTPRYLIKTRGQQVTLSCSPISGHRSVSWYQQTPGQGLQFLFEYFSETQRNKGNFPGRFSGRQFSNSRSEMNVSTLELGDSALYLCASSPIGQLPQETQYFGPGTRLLVL.

This clonotype has a count of ten or more. The chain has TRBV20-1 and TRBJ2-2; D is unclear. CDR3 length: 15 residues. Trimming left V 6 bases short and J 1 base short, with 15 bases between. Per the germline V gene, CDR1 is DFQATT and CDR2 is SNEGSKA (reference sequence). The CDR3: CSANLPGGNTGELFF. As DNA, the CDR3 is TGCAGTGCAAACTTACCCGGCGGGAACACCGGGGAGCTGTTTTTT.

This clonotype has a count of ten or more. The genes are TRBV27 and TRBJ1-5; 9 bases are shared with TRBD1. The CDR3 spans 15 residues. CDR1 and CDR2 (germline): MNHEY, SMNVEV (reference sequence). Trimming cost V 6 bases and J 9 bases; bases outside gene matches: 12. Written as DNA, the CDR3 is TGTGCCAGCAGCCTCTCGGGACAGGGTTTATCGCCCCAGCATTTT. It codes for CASSLSGQGLSPQHF.